This T cell receptor (beta chain) comes out of a study of blood T cell repertoires in COVID-19. About the research overall: Donors in the United States, Italy and Spain gave samples during acute or convalescent COVID-19. T cells, B-cell-depleted T cells, or PBMCs provided the cDNA or gDNA that served as material.

V trimming: 3 bases; J trimming: 5 bases; junction bases outside the gene matches: 9. The CDR3 is 14 residues long. CDR1 and CDR2 from the germline V gene are SQVTM and ANQGSEA. Per the study methods: Reference gene primer amplification gave estimated nucleated cell counts. Repertoires were generated with immunoSEQ multiplex PCR, while TCRdb's copy carries only in-frame clones and drops some. The D gene and trimming were derived from the DNA, and the V and J assignments and clone size from that table. The sample records about 230,000 clones, approximately 87% being singletons. The genes are TRBV29-1 and TRBJ2-7, with 8 bases lining up with TRBD1. The sequenced sample consisted of peripheral blood. The sequence was collected from a woman aged 70-85 years with active or convalescent COVID-19. The CDR3 spells CSVEKDRALHEQYF. The CDR3 coding sequence is TGCAGCGTTGAGAAGGACAGGGCTCTCCACGAGCAGTACTTC.